The 22 T cell receptor beta chains presented below share a single source sample, sequenced in a study of cytomegalovirus exposure and HLA in healthy donors. The study ran its PCR with 60 Vbeta and 13 Jbeta primers. TCRdb keeps only in-frame clones here, not all; method: immunoSEQ multiplex PCR. The sample yields about 140,000 clones, roughly three quarters seen once. The sequenced material came from PBMCs. These receptors were taken from a woman in her thirties in good health and CMV-seronegative.

The rearrangement links TRBV30 to TRBJ2-4; 8 bases agree with TRBD2. Losses at the gene ends were 0 bases for V and 1 base for J; bases not matched to a gene: 14. The CDR3 length is 19 residues. Germline V gene lookup returns CDR1 GTSNPN and CDR2 SVGIG (reference sequence). The DNA for the CDR3 is TGTGCCTGGAGTGTACGTACGGGAGGGGCGATAGGGGCCAAAAACATTCAGTACTTC. This gives the protein CAWSVRTGGAIGAKNIQYF.

This sequence joins TRBV6-1 and TRBJ1-2, with 9 positions matching TRBD1. CDR1 and CDR2 (germline): MNHNS, SASEGT. The CDR3 is 13 residues long. Losses at the gene ends were 6 bases for V and 7 bases for J; bases not matched to a gene: 6. In nucleotides, the CDR3 is TGTGCCAGCAGCCTCGGGACAGGGCCTGGCTACACCTTC. Its translation is CASSLGTGPGYTF.

The gene calls are TRBV5-1 and TRBJ1-1; D gene ambiguous. Germline-derived CDR1 and CDR2 are SGHRS and YFSETQ. This CDR3 region has 16 residues. Trimming took off 4 bases at V and 0 bases at J, with 16 bases between the two ends. The CDR3 bases are TGCGCCAGCAGCCTAATAATACAGAGCATGAACACTGAAGCTTTCTTT. It specifies CASSLIIQSMNTEAFF.

The chain recombines TRBV28 with TRBJ2-1; 9 nucleotides agree with TRBD1. V was pared by 6 bases and J by 7 bases, with 13 bases of the junction left unmatched. There are 16 residues in the CDR3. Per the germline V gene, CDR1 is MDHEN and CDR2 is SYDVKM. The CDR3 region has the DNA TGTGCCAGCAGGCCCCAACGACAGGGGGTAAGGAATGAGCAGTTCTTC. Translating it yields CASRPQRQGVRNEQFF.

This clone turned up a few times. This chain joins TRBV30 and TRBJ1-6; maybe TRBD1 (6 bases). Germline lookup yields CDR1 GTSNPN and CDR2 SVGIG (reference sequence). The germline V and J ends were trimmed by 0 bases and 10 bases, with 10 bases remaining between them. The CDR3 is 13 amino acids. This CDR3 is CAWSVGGGSPLHF. CDR3 coding DNA: TGTGCCTGGAGTGTAGGGGGGGGATCACCCCTCCACTTT.

This clone was seen a handful of times. The chain recombines TRBV6-5 with TRBJ2-7; 7 positions match TRBD1. CDR1 MNHEY and CDR2 SVGAGI come from the germline V gene. V gave up 6 bases and J gave up 5 bases; unmatched junction bases: 7. CDR3 length equals 13 residues. CDR3 DNA sequence: TGTGCCAGCAGACCGAATGACAGGGACGAGCAGTACGTC. Protein sequence: CASRPNDRDEQYV.

The V and J genes are TRBV2 and TRBJ2-3; 9 bases are shared with TRBD2. Germline V gene data show CDR1 as SNHLY and CDR2 as FYNNEI. With 2 bases clipped from V and 0 bases from J, the junction kept 9 bases outside the gene matches. CDR3 length: 18 residues. CDR3 in DNA: TGTGCCAGCAGTGAATTGGGCGGGGGGGGACATAGCACAGATACGCAGTATTTT. This sequence encodes CASSELGGGGHSTDTQYF.

V usage is TRBV28 and J usage is TRBJ2-4, with 8 bases fitting TRBD1. V gave up 7 bases and J gave up 2 bases; unmatched junction bases: 13. The length of the CDR3 is 17 residues. From germline, CDR1 is MDHEN and CDR2 SYDVKM. The CDR3 loop reads CASTTFQGARTKNIQYF. The CDR3 coding sequence is TGTGCCAGCACCACCTTCCAGGGGGCGCGGACCAAAAACATTCAGTACTTC.

The CDR3 spells CASSLWSGNTGELFF. CDR3 coding DNA: TGCGCCAGCAGCCTTTGGAGCGGAAACACCGGGGAGCTGTTTTTT. This rearrangement joins TRBV4-1 to TRBJ2-2; D is possibly TRBD2 (5 bases). Germline lookup yields CDR1 MGHRA and CDR2 YSYEKL. This CDR3 spans 15 amino acids. V was cut by 4 bases and J by 2 bases, with 11 bases left in between.

This clone occurred a few times. The chain carries TRBV19 and TRBJ2-2, with a weak D call TRBD2 (5 bases). Germline CDR1 and CDR2: LNHDA and SQIVND (reference sequence). This CDR3 has 14 amino acids. V shed 10 bases and J shed 0 bases, with 12 bases lying between them. CDR3 protein: CATERAANTGELFF. The CDR3 DNA is TGTGCCACGGAGAGGGCCGCGAACACCGGGGAGCTGTTTTTT.

The V gene is TRBV11-2, the J gene TRBJ2-7; the D gene is possibly TRBD1 (6 bases). Germline-derived CDR1 and CDR2 are SGHAT and FQNNGV. This CDR3 is 13 amino acids long. Trimming took 5 bases from V and 1 from J, leaving 9 bases between them. In DNA form, the CDR3 reads TGTGCCAGCAGCCTGGGACAATCCTACGAGCAGTACTTC. It encodes CASSLGQSYEQYF.

The count of this clone is one. V gene TRBV28 combines with J gene TRBJ2-7; D unresolved. The CDR3 consists of 14 residues. Germline CDR1 and CDR2: MDHEN and SYDVKM. Trimming shortened V by 5 bases and J by 3 bases, and 14 bases separated the two germline ends. In DNA, the CDR3 is TGTGCCAGCAGTCACCAACAGTCCTTCTACGAGCAGTACTTC. Amino acid sequence: CASSHQQSFYEQYF.

This sequence joins TRBV10-2 and TRBJ2-7; 9 bases align to TRBD1. The CDR3 contains 13 residues. V shed 6 bases, J shed 5 bases, and the junction held 5 bases outside the gene matches. CDR1 WSHSY and CDR2 SAAADI come from the germline V gene. CDR3: CASSPGDRDEQYV. The CDR3 DNA reads as TGCGCCAGCAGCCCCGGGGACAGGGACGAGCAGTACGTC.

This sequence joins TRBV28 and TRBJ2-7; 7 nucleotides line up with TRBD1. Germline values: CDR1 MDHEN, CDR2 SYDVKM. The trim removed 5 bases at V and 6 bases at J, leaving 4 bases unmatched. CDR3 length: 12 amino acids. This CDR3 reads CASSKRTGEQYV. DNA for the CDR3: TGTGCCAGCAGTAAACGGACAGGCGAGCAGTACGTC.

The CDR3 loop is CASGVAGERVALHF. CDR3 coding DNA: TGTGCCAGTGGAGTGGCAGGGGAACGCGTGGCCCTCCACTTT. This chain uses TRBV19 with TRBJ1-6; possibly TRBD1 for D (6 bases). Trimming removed 8 bases at V and 14 bases at J, with 22 bases between. Germline V gene sequence: CDR1 LNHDA, CDR2 SQIVND (reference sequence). The CDR3 consists of 14 residues.

This sequence joins TRBV5-1 and TRBJ2-5; TRBD2 agrees at 8 bases. The CDR3 totals 13 residues. The junction had 0 bases not matched to a gene; V was cut back by 0 bases and J by 5 bases. Looked up from germline, CDR1 is SGHRS and CDR2 is YFSETQ. This CDR3 reads CASSLASGETQYF. Here the CDR3 DNA reads TGCGCCAGCAGCTTGGCTAGCGGGGAGACCCAGTACTTC.

This clone was seen a handful of times. The J gene is TRBJ1-5, the V gene TRBV6-1, with 7 bases aligning to TRBD1. The CDR3 contains 17 residues. V shed 4 bases, J shed 0 bases, and the junction held 9 bases outside the gene matches. Germline V gene data show CDR1 as MNHNS and CDR2 as SASEGT. The CDR3 region has the DNA TGTGCCAGCAGTGCCGACAGGGACCCCAATAGCAATCAGCCCCAGCATTTT. Protein product: CASSADRDPNSNQPQHF.

The rearrangement joins TRBV6-5 to TRBJ1-2, with 7 bases fitting TRBD1. The germline gives CDR1 MNHEY, CDR2 SVGAGI. The CDR3 covers 14 residues. V dropped 5 bases and J dropped 3; count of bases not matched to a gene: 6. CDR3: CASSLQGNDYGYTF. In DNA, the CDR3 is TGTGCCAGCAGTCTACAGGGGAATGACTATGGCTACACCTTC.

This clone showed up just a few times. At one end the junction does not follow the germline gene, possibly because of a read error. The chain carries TRBV7-9 and TRBJ2-7; D is undetermined. This CDR3 contains 12 residues. Per the germline V gene, CDR1 is SEHNR and CDR2 is FQNEAQ (reference sequence). The CDR3 region is CSSSFELSDLYF. As DNA, the CDR3 is TGTTCCAGCAGCTTCGAACTATCGGATTTGTACTTC.

J is TRBJ1-6 and V is TRBV14; maybe TRBD1 (6 bases). Germline V CDR1 and CDR2: SGHDN, FVKESK. V was trimmed by 3 bases and J by 7 bases, leaving 19 bases between them. The CDR3 has 17 amino acids. As DNA, the CDR3 is TGTGCCAGCAGCCACAACTCCCCCATCAGGGGCAATTCACCCCTCCACTTT. This gives the protein CASSHNSPIRGNSPLHF. The variable domain in full, with the rest retrieved from reference TRBV14 and TRBJ1-6, is EAGVTQFPSHSVIEKGQTVTLRCDPISGHDNLYWYRRVMGKEIKFLLHFVKESKQDESGMPNNRFLAERTGGTYSTLKVQPAELEDSGVYFCASSHNSPIRGNSPLHFGNGTRLTVT.

The rearrangement joins TRBV2 to TRBJ2-7, with 7 bases matching TRBD1. V lost 0 bases to trimming and J lost 4 bases; unmatched junction nucleotides: 6. This CDR3 region has 15 residues. Germline V CDR1 and CDR2: SNHLY, FYNNEI. The CDR3 loop reads CASSEAPGQEYEQYV. The CDR3 DNA reads as TGTGCCAGCAGTGAAGCGCCCGGACAGGAGTACGAGCAGTACGTC.

This rearrangement joins TRBV5-4 to TRBJ2-5; 7 nucleotides agree with TRBD1. The CDR3 spans 13 residues. J gave up 5 bases and V 4 bases, and 5 bases lay outside the gene matches. Germline V gene lookup returns CDR1 SGHNT and CDR2 YYREEE (reference sequence). The CDR3 coding sequence is TGTGCCAGCAGCCACAGGGGACAGGAGACCCAGTACTTC. It codes for CASSHRGQETQYF.